Listed here are 32 T cell receptor beta chains from one sample, sequenced in a study of blood T cell repertoires in COVID-19. Only in-frame clones appear in the TCRdb table, and some are missing; sequencing was by immunoSEQ multiplex PCR. The sample has tens of thousands of clones, about 89% seen once. The specimen sequenced was peripheral blood. The receptors were gathered from a man aged 60 to 75 with acute or convalescent COVID-19.

In its sample, this clone was seen once. The chain has TRBV29-1 and TRBJ2-7; 7 nucleotides align to TRBD1. Germline V gene sequence: CDR1 SQVTM, CDR2 ANQGSEA. J gave up 4 bases and V 4 bases, and 10 bases lay outside the gene matches. The CDR3 loop spans 14 amino acids. The CDR3: CSVASNRGVYEQYF. The CDR3 DNA reads as TGCAGCGTTGCAAGTAACAGGGGAGTTTACGAGCAGTACTTC.

This clone was found a few times. This chain uses TRBV6-4 with TRBJ2-2; no clear D gene. Trimming took 4 bases from V and 5 from J, leaving 11 bases between them. The germline CDR1 and CDR2 sequences are MRHNA and SNTAGT. This CDR3 region has 14 residues. CDR3 sequence (DNA): TGTGCCAGCAGTGTTGAGGAGTATACCGGGGAGCTGTTTTTT. This translates into CASSVEEYTGELFF.

The chain combines TRBV5-1 with TRBJ2-3; weak D call: TRBD2 (7 bases). Germline CDR1 and CDR2: SGHRS and YFSETQ. Trimming took off 2 bases at V and 1 base at J, with 29 bases between the two ends. The CDR3 loop spans 21 amino acids. The CDR3 DNA is TGCGCCAGCAGCTTCGGGGGGCCTTCCAGGGAATTCTTCACTGGCACAGATACGCAGTATTTT. As protein: CASSFGGPSREFFTGTDTQYF.

The chain employs TRBV18 and TRBJ2-1; tentative D call: TRBD1 (5 bases). CDR1 KGHSH and CDR2 LQKENI come from the germline V gene. CDR3 length: 15 residues. Trimming removed 4 bases at V and 9 bases at J, with 19 bases between. This CDR3 reads CASSLRKGYSGEQFF. CDR3 coding DNA: TGTGCCAGCTCACTCAGAAAGGGGTACTCGGGTGAGCAGTTCTTC.

The chain is built from TRBV2 and TRBJ2-7; D not certain. Trimming stripped 1 base from V and 2 bases from J, with 9 bases between. The CDR3 spans 14 residues. Per the germline V gene, CDR1 is SNHLY and CDR2 is FYNNEI. The CDR3 loop reads CASSEGAPAYEQYF. Written as DNA, the CDR3 is TGTGCCAGCAGTGAAGGAGCCCCGGCCTACGAGCAGTACTTC.

V is TRBV11-2 and J is TRBJ2-7; D might be TRBD2 (5 bases). This CDR3 spans 14 amino acids. Germline lookup yields CDR1 SGHAT and CDR2 FQNNGV. The V end lost 1 base, the J end lost 6 bases, and 13 bases lay between the germline ends. The CDR3 sequence: CASSLGGASGEQYF. The CDR3 bases are TGTGCCAGCAGCTTAGGGGGAGCTTCGGGCGAGCAGTACTTC.

Only one count was recorded for this clone. The V gene is TRBV13, the J gene TRBJ2-7; tentatively, D is TRBD1 (5 bases). The CDR3 has 13 amino acids. The V and J ends lost 2 bases and 5 bases respectively, with 10 bases between them. Germline CDR1 reads PRHDT; CDR2 reads FYEKMQ (reference sequence). CDR3 in DNA: TGTGCCAGCAGCTTACAGGGTCTCAACGAGCAGTACTTC. Its protein product is CASSLQGLNEQYF. Filled out from reference TRBV13 and TRBJ2-7, the complete variable domain reads AAGVIQSPRHLIKEKRETATLKCYPIPRHDTVYWYQQGPGQDPQFLISFYEKMQSDKGSIPDRFSAQQFSDYHSELNMSSLELGDSALYFCASSLQGLNEQYFGPGTRLTVT.

The genes are TRBV3-1 (or the pseudogene TRBV3-2) and TRBJ2-6; unclear D gene. Germline V gene sequence: CDR1 LGHDT, CDR2 YNNKEL (reference sequence). The CDR3 has 15 residues. The V end lost 7 bases, the J end lost 0 bases, and 10 bases lay between the germline ends. CDR3: CASTNSYSGANVLTF. CDR3 DNA sequence: TGTGCCAGCACGAACTCGTACTCTGGGGCCAACGTCCTGACTTTC.

The rearrangement joins TRBV29-1 to TRBJ2-1, with 7 bases lining up with TRBD1. CDR3 size: 14 residues. Germline values: CDR1 SQVTM, CDR2 ANQGSEA. With 1 base clipped from V and 10 bases from J, the junction kept 10 bases outside the gene matches. CDR3 coding DNA: TGCAGCGTTGAAGGGGCTCTCATCAGGGGGGAGCAGTTCTTC. Amino acid sequence: CSVEGALIRGEQFF.

The chain links TRBV30 to TRBJ2-3, with 7 bases matching TRBD2. Germline values: CDR1 GTSNPN, CDR2 SVGIG (reference sequence). This CDR3 is 14 amino acids long. V lost 4 bases, J lost 0 bases, and 4 bases stayed unmatched. CDR3 nucleotide sequence: TGTGCCTGGAATCAGCGGGGTAGCACAGATACGCAGTATTTT. It encodes CAWNQRGSTDTQYF.

The gene calls are TRBV19 and TRBJ1-1; D is possibly TRBD1 (6 bases). V was trimmed by 3 bases and J by 4 bases, leaving 15 bases between them. Per the germline V gene, CDR1 is LNHDA and CDR2 is SQIVND (reference sequence). The CDR3 runs 15 residues. CDR3 amino acids: CASSIGRGASTEAFF. DNA of the CDR3: TGTGCCAGTAGTATTGGTCGGGGGGCTAGCACTGAAGCTTTCTTT. Full variable domain (remainder filled in from reference TRBV19 and TRBJ1-1): DGGITQSPKYLFRKEGQNVTLSCEQNLNHDAMYWYRQDPGQGLRLIYYSQIVNDFQKGDIAEGYSVSREKKESFPLTVTSAQKNPTAFYLCASSIGRGASTEAFFGQGTRLTVV.

The gene calls are TRBV18 and TRBJ1-4; D is unresolved. In germline, CDR1 is KGHSH, CDR2 LQKENI. The CDR3 runs to 14 residues. Trimming shortened V by 3 bases and J by 1 base, and 6 bases separated the two germline ends. This CDR3 reads CASSPRGTNEKLFF. As DNA, the CDR3 is TGTGCCAGCTCACCGCGGGGAACTAATGAAAAACTGTTTTTT.

The rearrangement uses TRBV19 and TRBJ2-7; D is perhaps TRBD2 (6 bases). The V end lost 6 bases, the J end lost 3 bases, and 18 bases lay between the germline ends. The CDR3 extends over 15 amino acids. The germline gives CDR1 LNHDA, CDR2 SQIVND (reference sequence). CDR3 in DNA: TGTGCCAGTAGCCGCCTCGGGGGAGAAGTCTACGAGCAGTACTTC. It specifies CASSRLGGEVYEQYF.

This chain uses TRBV2 with TRBJ1-1, with TRBD1 matching 10 bases. Germline trimming cut 7 bases from V and 4 bases from J; bases unmatched to any gene: 6. In germline, CDR1 is SNHLY, CDR2 FYNNEI. The CDR3 contains 14 residues. CDR3 sequence reads: CASNRDRGVTEAFF. The CDR3 DNA sequence: TGTGCCAGCAATCGGGACAGGGGTGTCACTGAAGCTTTCTTT.

The chain is built from TRBV18 and TRBJ2-5; 7 bases are shared with TRBD1. CDR1 is KGHSH and CDR2 is LQKENI in the germline V gene. The CDR3 runs to 18 residues. Losses at the gene ends were 5 bases for V and 5 bases for J; bases not matched to a gene: 20. CDR3 nucleotides: TGTGCCAGCTCAATAGACGCTCTTGGACAGGTTGTAATTGAGACCCAGTACTTC. Encoded protein: CASSIDALGQVVIETQYF.

V is TRBV3-1 (or the pseudogene TRBV3-2) and J is TRBJ1-3, with 7 bases matching TRBD1. This CDR3 contains 16 residues. Germline V CDR1 and CDR2: LGHDT, YNNKEL (reference sequence). V shed 4 bases and J 2 bases; nucleotides not matched to a gene: 8. The CDR3 here is CASSPGQAFTGNTIYF. CDR3 bases: TGTGCCAGCAGCCCAGGACAGGCATTTACTGGAAACACCATATATTTT.

This rearrangement joins TRBV30 to TRBJ1-6; no definite D call. The CDR3 runs to 12 residues. The V gene's germline CDR1 is GTSNPN and CDR2 SVGIG (reference sequence). V lost 5 bases, J lost 4 bases, and 6 bases lay in between. CDR3 sequence: CAWGQYNSPLHF. CDR3 bases: TGTGCCTGGGGGCAGTATAATTCACCCCTCCACTTT.

V and J are TRBV19 and TRBJ1-5, with D uncertain. V lost 7 bases, J lost 4 bases, and 14 bases lay in between. Per the germline V gene, CDR1 is LNHDA and CDR2 is SQIVND (reference sequence). The CDR3 spans 14 residues. CDR3 in DNA: TGTGCCAGTAAATTCGCGTCCGCTAATCAGCCCCAGCATTTT. Its translation: CASKFASANQPQHF.

The gene calls are TRBV27 and TRBJ2-2, with D tentatively TRBD2 (5 bases). Deletions cut 3 bases from V and 0 bases from J, with 17 bases between. The CDR3 runs to 18 residues. Germline CDR1 and CDR2: MNHEY and SMNVEV (reference sequence). As DNA, the CDR3 is TGTGCCAGCAGTTTGTCCCCCTCGAGACTATCGAACACCGGGGAGCTGTTTTTT. Translation gives CASSLSPSRLSNTGELFF.

The chain combines TRBV5-1 with TRBJ2-7; a possible D gene is TRBD1 (5 bases). CDR3 size: 13 residues. Looked up from germline, CDR1 is SGHRS and CDR2 is YFSETQ. V shed 2 bases and J shed 4 bases, with 10 bases lying between them. The CDR3 loop is CASSFPGSYEQYF. The CDR3 nucleotides read TGCGCCAGCAGCTTCCCAGGGTCTTACGAGCAGTACTTC.

This sequence joins TRBV5-4 and TRBJ1-1; 7 bases agree with TRBD1. Germline V gives CDR1 SGHNT, CDR2 YYREEE (reference sequence). This CDR3 spans 15 amino acids. Trimming removed 4 bases from V and 0 bases from J; junction bases left unmatched: 6. CDR3 in DNA: TGTGCCAGCAGCCCCGGGACAGAGATGAACACTGAAGCTTTCTTT. This codes for CASSPGTEMNTEAFF.

The chain carries TRBV25-1 and TRBJ2-7; 9 bases map to TRBD1. With V trimmed by 8 bases and J by 5 bases, 16 bases remained unmatched. The CDR3 has 16 amino acids. Germline assignment: CDR1 MGHDK and CDR2 SYGVNS. CDR3 amino acids: CASPAGWTGERDEQYF. The CDR3 DNA sequence: TGTGCCAGCCCGGCAGGGTGGACAGGGGAGCGGGACGAGCAGTACTTC.

This sequence joins TRBV19 and TRBJ1-1; D is possibly TRBD1 (6 bases). V lost 5 bases, J lost 0 bases, and 10 bases lay in between. This CDR3 is 14 amino acids long. Germline CDR1 is LNHDA and CDR2 is SQIVND (reference sequence). In DNA form, the CDR3 reads TGTGCCAGTAGTCCGACAGGTATGAACACTGAAGCTTTCTTT. It specifies CASSPTGMNTEAFF.

The rearrangement uses TRBV19 and TRBJ1-5, with D maybe TRBD1 (5 bases). The V gene's germline CDR1 is LNHDA and CDR2 SQIVND (reference sequence). The V end was cut by 7 bases, the J end by 5 bases, with 18 bases between. The CDR3 spans 15 residues. The CDR3 DNA reads TGTGCCAGTATCAGGACATTTAATAAGGATCAGCCCCAGCATTTT. Its protein product is CASIRTFNKDQPQHF.

The chain has TRBV7-3 and TRBJ1-1, with D possibly matching TRBD1 (5 bases). The V end was cut by 2 bases, the J end by 3 bases, with 10 bases between. CDR3 length: 14 residues. Germline-derived CDR1 and CDR2 are SGHTA and FQGTGA. CDR3 DNA sequence: TGTGCCAGCAGCTTAGGGGGGTATTACACTGAAGCTTTCTTT. Translation gives CASSLGGYYTEAFF.

The V gene is TRBV11-2, the J gene TRBJ1-1; no reliable D call. The CDR3 totals 11 residues. Germline CDR1 and CDR2: SGHAT and FQNNGV. V gave up 2 bases and J gave up 9 bases, with 7 bases separating them. In DNA, the CDR3 is TGTGCCAGCAGCTTAACGGGTAAAGCTTTCTTT. As protein: CASSLTGKAFF.

V gene TRBV7-3 combines with J gene TRBJ2-7, with D perhaps matching TRBD2 (5 bases). The V end lost 1 base, the J end lost 2 bases, and 12 bases lay between the germline ends. Germline assignment: CDR1 SGHTA and CDR2 FQGTGA. The CDR3 spans 15 residues. CDR3 sequence reads: CASSLSGSYTYEQYF. The CDR3 bases are TGTGCCAGCAGCTTAAGTGGGAGCTACACCTACGAGCAGTACTTC.

The chain recombines TRBV29-1 with TRBJ2-7; 12 bases are shared with TRBD2. CDR3 size: 15 residues. After removal of 4 bases from V and 7 bases from J, the junction contained 11 bases not matched to a gene. The V gene's germline CDR1 is SQVTM and CDR2 ANQGSEA. The CDR3 coding sequence is TGCAGCGTTGTAGGCACACGGACTAGCGGGGAGGAGCAGTACTTC. Residues: CSVVGTRTSGEEQYF.

This chain joins TRBV3-1 (or the pseudogene TRBV3-2) and TRBJ2-7; maybe TRBD2 (6 bases). The germline V gene has CDR1 LGHDT and CDR2 YNNKEL (reference sequence). V shed 6 bases and J shed 1 base, with 13 bases lying between them. The CDR3 has 14 amino acids. The CDR3: CASSDIGGSYEQYF. For the CDR3, the DNA is TGTGCCAGCAGTGACATCGGAGGGTCCTACGAGCAGTACTTC.

The rearrangement joins TRBV10-3 to TRBJ1-3; 8 nucleotides align to TRBD1. The CDR3 runs 12 residues. Germline CDR1 is ENHRY and CDR2 is SYGVKD. The ends lost 10 bases at V and 4 bases at J; junction bases unmatched: 3. DNA for the CDR3: TGTGCCACCAGGGGGCTCGGAAACACCATATATTTT. It is translated as CATRGLGNTIYF.

This chain links TRBV10-3 with TRBJ2-3; tentatively, D is TRBD1 (5 bases). CDR1 is ENHRY and CDR2 is SYGVKD in the germline V gene. The CDR3 length is 13 residues. V gave up 3 bases and J gave up 6 bases, with 10 bases separating them. The CDR3 here is CAISEGAVDTQYF. In DNA form, the CDR3 reads TGTGCCATCAGTGAAGGGGCCGTGGATACGCAGTATTTT.

The gene calls are TRBV6-1 and TRBJ1-6, with D possibly TRBD1 on 5 matching bases. Germline V gene lookup returns CDR1 MNHNS and CDR2 SASEGT. V was pared by 2 bases and J by 13 bases, with 6 bases between. The CDR3 runs to 11 residues. The CDR3: CASSERGPLHF. CDR3 nucleotides: TGTGCCAGCAGTGAAAGGGGTCCCCTCCACTTT.